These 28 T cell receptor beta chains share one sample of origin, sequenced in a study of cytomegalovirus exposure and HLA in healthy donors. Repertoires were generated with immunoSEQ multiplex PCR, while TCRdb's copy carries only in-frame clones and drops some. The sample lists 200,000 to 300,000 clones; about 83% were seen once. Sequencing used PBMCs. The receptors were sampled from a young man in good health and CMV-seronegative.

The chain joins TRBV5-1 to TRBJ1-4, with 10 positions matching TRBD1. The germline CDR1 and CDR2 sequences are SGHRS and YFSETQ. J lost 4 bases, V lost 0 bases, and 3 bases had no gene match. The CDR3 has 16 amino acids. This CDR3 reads CASSLGTGGSNEKLFF. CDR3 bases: TGCGCCAGCAGCTTGGGGACAGGGGGTAGTAATGAAAAACTGTTTTTT. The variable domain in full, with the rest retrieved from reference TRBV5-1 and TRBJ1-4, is KAGVTQTPRYLIKTRGQQVTLSCSPISGHRSVSWYQQTPGQGLQFLFEYFSETQRNKGNFPGRFSGRQFSNSRSEMNVSTLELGDSALYLCASSLGTGGSNEKLFFGSGTQLSVL.

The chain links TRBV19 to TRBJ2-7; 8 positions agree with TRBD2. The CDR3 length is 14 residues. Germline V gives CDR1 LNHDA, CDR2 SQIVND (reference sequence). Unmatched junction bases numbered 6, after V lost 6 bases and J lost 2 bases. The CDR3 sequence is CASRLAAGAYEQYF. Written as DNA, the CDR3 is TGTGCCAGTAGACTAGCGGCGGGGGCCTACGAGCAGTACTTC.

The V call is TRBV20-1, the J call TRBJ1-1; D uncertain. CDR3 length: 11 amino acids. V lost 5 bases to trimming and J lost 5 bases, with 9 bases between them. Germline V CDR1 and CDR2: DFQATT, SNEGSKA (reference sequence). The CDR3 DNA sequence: TGCAGTGCTGGTCGGTTGACTGAAGCTTTCTTT. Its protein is CSAGRLTEAFF.

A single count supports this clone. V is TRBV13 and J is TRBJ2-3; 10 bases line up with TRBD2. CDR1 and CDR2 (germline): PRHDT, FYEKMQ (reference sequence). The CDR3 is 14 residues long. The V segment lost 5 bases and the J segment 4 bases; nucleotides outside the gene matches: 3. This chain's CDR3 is CASSQTSGSDTQYF. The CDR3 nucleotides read TGTGCCAGCAGCCAGACTAGCGGGTCAGATACGCAGTATTTT.

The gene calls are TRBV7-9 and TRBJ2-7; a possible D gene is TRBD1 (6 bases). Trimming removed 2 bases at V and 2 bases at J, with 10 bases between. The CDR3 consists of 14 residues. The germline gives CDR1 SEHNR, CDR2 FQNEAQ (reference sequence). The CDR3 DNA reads TGTGCCAGCAGCTTACCAGGGGCGCCCTACGAGCAGTACTTC. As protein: CASSLPGAPYEQYF.

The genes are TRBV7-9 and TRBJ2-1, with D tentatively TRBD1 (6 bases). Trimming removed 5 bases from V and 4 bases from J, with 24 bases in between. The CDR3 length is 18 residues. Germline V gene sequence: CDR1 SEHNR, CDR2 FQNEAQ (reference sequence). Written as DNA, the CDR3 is TGTGCCAGCAGCCCGAGGGGCGCGGTAGGGCAGGGGTACAATGAGCAGTTCTTC. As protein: CASSPRGAVGQGYNEQFF.

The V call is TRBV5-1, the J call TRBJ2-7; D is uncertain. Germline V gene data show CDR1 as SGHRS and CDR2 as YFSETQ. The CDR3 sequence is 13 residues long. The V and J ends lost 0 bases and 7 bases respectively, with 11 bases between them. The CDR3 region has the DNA TGCGCCAGCAGCTTGGTTTCAGAATTGGAGCAGTACTTC. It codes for CASSLVSELEQYF.

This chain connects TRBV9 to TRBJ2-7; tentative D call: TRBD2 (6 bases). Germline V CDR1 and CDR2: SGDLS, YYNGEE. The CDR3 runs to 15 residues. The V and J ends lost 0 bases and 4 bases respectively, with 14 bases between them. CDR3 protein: CASSVGGTSLYEQYF. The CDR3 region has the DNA TGTGCCAGCAGCGTAGGCGGGACTTCCCTTTACGAGCAGTACTTC.

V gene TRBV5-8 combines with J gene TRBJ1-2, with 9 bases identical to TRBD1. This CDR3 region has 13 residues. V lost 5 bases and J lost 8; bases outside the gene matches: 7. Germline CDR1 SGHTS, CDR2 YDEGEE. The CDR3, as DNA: TGTGCCAGCAGGAACACAGGGGGCCGAGGCTACACCTTC. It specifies CASRNTGGRGYTF.

CDR3 region: CASIGGRGRPGANVLTF. CDR3 in DNA: TGTGCCAGCATCGGGGGCAGGGGGCGCCCTGGGGCCAACGTCCTGACTTTC. This chain uses TRBV11-2 with TRBJ2-6; 8 bases are a match to TRBD1. The germline V gene encodes CDR1 SGHAT and CDR2 FQNNGV. Losses at the gene ends were 7 bases for V and 2 bases for J; bases not matched to a gene: 10. The CDR3 sequence is 17 residues long.

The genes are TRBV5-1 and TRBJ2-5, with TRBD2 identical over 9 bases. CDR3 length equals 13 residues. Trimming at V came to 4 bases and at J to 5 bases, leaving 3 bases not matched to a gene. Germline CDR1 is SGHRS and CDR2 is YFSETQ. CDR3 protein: CASSASGMETQYF. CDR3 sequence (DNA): TGCGCCAGCAGCGCTAGCGGGATGGAGACCCAGTACTTC.

The CDR3 sequence: CASSAGLAGAHEQFF. In DNA, the CDR3 is TGTGCCAGCAGTGCGGGACTAGCGGGAGCCCATGAGCAGTTCTTC. The chain has TRBV28 and TRBJ2-1; 14 nucleotides match TRBD2. From germline, CDR1 is MDHEN and CDR2 SYDVKM. With V trimmed by 5 bases and J by 8 bases, 5 bases remained unmatched. CDR3 length: 15 residues. The full variable domain, rest sourced from reference TRBV28 and TRBJ2-1, is DVKVTQSSRYLVKRTGEKVFLECVQDMDHENMFWYRQDPGLGLRLIYFSYDVKMKEKGDIPEGYSVSREKKERFSLILESASTNQTSMYLCASSAGLAGAHEQFFGPGTRLTVL.

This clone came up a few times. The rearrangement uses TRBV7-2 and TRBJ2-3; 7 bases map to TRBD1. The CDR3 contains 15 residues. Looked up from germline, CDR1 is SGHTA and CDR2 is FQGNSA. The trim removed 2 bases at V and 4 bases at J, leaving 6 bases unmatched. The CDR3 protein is CASSLTGVVSDTQYF. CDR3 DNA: TGTGCCAGCAGCTTAACAGGGGTGGTCTCAGATACGCAGTATTTT. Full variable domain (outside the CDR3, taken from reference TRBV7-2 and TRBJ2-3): GAGVSQSPSNKVTEKGKDVELRCDPISGHTALYWYRQSLGQGLEFLIYFQGNSAPDKSGLPSDRFSAERTGGSVSTLTIQRTQQEDSAVYLCASSLTGVVSDTQYFGPGTRLTVL.

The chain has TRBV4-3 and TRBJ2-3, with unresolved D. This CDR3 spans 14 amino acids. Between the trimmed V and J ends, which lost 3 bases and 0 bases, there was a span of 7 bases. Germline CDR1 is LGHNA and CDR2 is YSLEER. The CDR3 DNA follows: TGCGCCAGCAGCCAGCGTCTGAGCACAGATACGCAGTATTTT. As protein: CASSQRLSTDTQYF.

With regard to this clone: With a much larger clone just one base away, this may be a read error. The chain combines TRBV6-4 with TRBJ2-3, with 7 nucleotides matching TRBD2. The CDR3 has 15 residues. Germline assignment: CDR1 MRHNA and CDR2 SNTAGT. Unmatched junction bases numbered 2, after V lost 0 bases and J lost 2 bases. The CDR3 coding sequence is TGTGCCAGCAGTGACTCGGGGGGGAACACAGATACGCAGTATTTT. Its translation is CASSDSGGNTDTQYF.

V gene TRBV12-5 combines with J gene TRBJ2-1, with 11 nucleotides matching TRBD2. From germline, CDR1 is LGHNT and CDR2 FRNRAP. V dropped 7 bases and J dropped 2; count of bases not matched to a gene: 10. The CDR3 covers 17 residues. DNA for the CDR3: TGTGCTAGTGCCGACGCGATAGCGGGGGGGGCCTACAATGAGCAGTTCTTC. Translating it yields CASADAIAGGAYNEQFF.

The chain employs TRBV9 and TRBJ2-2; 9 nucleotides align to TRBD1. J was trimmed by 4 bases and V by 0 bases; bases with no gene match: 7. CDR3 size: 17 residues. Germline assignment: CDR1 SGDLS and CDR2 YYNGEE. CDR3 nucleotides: TGTGCCAGCAGCGTAGCGAGGACAGGGGTGGGCACCGGGGAGCTGTTTTTT. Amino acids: CASSVARTGVGTGELFF. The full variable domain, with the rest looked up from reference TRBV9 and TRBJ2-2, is DSGVTQTPKHLITATGQRVTLRCSPRSGDLSVYWYQQSLDQGLQFLIQYYNGEERAKGNILERFSAQQFPDLHSELNLSSLELGDSALYFCASSVARTGVGTGELFFGEGSRLTVL.

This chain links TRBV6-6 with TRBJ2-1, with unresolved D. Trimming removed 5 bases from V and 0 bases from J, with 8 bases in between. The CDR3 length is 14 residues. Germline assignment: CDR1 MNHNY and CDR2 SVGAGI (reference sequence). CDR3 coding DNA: TGTGCCAGCAGTCTAGGTAGCTCCTACAATGAGCAGTTCTTC. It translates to CASSLGSSYNEQFF.

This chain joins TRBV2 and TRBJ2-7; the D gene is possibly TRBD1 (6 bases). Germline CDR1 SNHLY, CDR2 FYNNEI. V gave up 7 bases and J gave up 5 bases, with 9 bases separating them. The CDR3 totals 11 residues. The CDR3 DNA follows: TGTGCCAGCACTGGGGGCCACGAGCAGTACTTC. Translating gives CASTGGHEQYF.

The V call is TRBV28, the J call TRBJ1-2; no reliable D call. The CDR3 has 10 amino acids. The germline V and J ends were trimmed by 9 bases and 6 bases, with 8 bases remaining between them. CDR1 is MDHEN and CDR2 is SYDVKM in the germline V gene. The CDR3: CARGQDGYTF. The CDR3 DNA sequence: TGTGCCAGGGGCCAGGATGGCTACACCTTC.

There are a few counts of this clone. The CDR3 DNA reads TGTGCCAGCAGCTCCTCAGAGGAGGAGACCCAGTACTTC. Translating gives CASSSSEEETQYF. The genes are TRBV7-3 and TRBJ2-5; D unclear. Per the germline V gene, CDR1 is SGHTA and CDR2 is FQGTGA. CDR3 length: 13 residues. Trimming left V 4 bases short and J 5 bases short, with 11 bases between. The entire variable domain, with the rest obtained from reference TRBV7-3 and TRBJ2-5, is as follows: GAGVSQTPSNKVTEKGKYVELRCDPISGHTALYWYRQSLGQGPEFLIYFQGTGAADDSGLPNDRFFAVRPEGSVSTLKIQRTERGDSAVYLCASSSSEEETQYFGPGTRLLVL.

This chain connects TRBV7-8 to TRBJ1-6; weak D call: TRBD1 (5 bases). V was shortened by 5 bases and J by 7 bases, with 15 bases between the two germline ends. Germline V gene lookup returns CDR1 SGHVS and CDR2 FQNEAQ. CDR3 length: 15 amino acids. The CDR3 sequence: CASSGRAGPNSPLHF. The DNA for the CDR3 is TGTGCCAGCAGCGGCCGGGCAGGGCCGAATTCACCCCTCCACTTT.

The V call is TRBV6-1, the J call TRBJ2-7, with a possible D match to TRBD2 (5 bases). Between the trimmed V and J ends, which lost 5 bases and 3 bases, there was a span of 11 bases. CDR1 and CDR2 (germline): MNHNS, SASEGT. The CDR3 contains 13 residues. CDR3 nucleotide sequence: TGTGCCAGCAGTATACGGACTGACTACGAGCAGTACTTC. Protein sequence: CASSIRTDYEQYF.

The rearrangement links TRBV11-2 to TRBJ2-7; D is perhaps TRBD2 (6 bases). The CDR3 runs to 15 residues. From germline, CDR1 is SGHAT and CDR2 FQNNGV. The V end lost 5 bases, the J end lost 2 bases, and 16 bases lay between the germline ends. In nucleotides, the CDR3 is TGTGCCAGCAGCGCTCTAGCGTCGATTGCCTACGAGCAGTACTTC. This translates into CASSALASIAYEQYF.

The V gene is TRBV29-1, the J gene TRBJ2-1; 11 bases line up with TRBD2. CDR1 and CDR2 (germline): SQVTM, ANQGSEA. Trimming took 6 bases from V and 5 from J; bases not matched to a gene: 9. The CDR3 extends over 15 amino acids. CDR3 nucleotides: TGCAGCGTCTACCTGACTAGCGGGAAAAACAATGAGCAGTTCTTC. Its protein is CSVYLTSGKNNEQFF.

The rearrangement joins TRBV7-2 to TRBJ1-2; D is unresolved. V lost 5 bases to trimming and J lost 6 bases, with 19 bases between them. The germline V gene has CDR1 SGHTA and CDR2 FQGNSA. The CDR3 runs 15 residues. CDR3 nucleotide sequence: TGTGCCAGCAGCCTACCAACTCGGACGGGAAATGGCTACACCTTC. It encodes CASSLPTRTGNGYTF.

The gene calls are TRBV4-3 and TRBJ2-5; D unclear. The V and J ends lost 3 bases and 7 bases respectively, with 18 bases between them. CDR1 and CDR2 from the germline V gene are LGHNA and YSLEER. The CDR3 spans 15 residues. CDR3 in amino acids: CASSHHTRNGGTQYF. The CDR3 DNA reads TGCGCCAGCAGCCACCATACCAGGAATGGTGGGACCCAGTACTTC.

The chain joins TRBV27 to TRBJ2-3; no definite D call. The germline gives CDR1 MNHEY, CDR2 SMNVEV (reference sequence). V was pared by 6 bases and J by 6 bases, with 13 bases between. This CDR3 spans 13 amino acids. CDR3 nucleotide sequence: TGTGCCAGCAGCCAACAGTTGTGGGATACGCAGTATTTT. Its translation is CASSQQLWDTQYF.